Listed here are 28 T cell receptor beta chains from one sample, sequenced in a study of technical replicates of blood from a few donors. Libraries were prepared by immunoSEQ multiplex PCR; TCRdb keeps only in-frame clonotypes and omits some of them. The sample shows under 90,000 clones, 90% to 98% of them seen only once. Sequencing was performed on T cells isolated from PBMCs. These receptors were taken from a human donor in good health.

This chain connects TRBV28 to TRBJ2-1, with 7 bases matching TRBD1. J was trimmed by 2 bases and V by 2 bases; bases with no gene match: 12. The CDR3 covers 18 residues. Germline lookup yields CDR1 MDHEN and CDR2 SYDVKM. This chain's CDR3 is CASSLDPGQPTPYNEQFF. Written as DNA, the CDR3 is TGTGCCAGCAGTTTAGATCCGGGACAGCCGACCCCCTACAATGAGCAGTTCTTC.

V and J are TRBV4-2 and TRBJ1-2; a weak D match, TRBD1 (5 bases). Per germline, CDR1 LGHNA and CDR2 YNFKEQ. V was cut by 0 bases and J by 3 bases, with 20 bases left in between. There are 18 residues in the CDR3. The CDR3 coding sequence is TGTGCCAGCAGCCAAGATCAAGGGTCGGCGACAGTCGACTATGGCTACACCTTC. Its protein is CASSQDQGSATVDYGYTF.

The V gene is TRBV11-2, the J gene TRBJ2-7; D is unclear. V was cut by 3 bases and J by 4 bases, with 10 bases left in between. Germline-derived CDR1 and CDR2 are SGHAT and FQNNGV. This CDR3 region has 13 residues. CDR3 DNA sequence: TGTGCCAGCAGCTTGGCCACAGAGTACGAGCAGTACTTC. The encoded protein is CASSLATEYEQYF.

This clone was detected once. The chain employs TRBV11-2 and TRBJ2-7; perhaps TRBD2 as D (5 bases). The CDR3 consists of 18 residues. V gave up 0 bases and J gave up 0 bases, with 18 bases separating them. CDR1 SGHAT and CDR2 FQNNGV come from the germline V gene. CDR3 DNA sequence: TGTGCCAGCAGCTTAGATTTTCGTGGAGGACGTACCTCCTACGAGCAGTACTTC. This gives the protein CASSLDFRGGRTSYEQYF.

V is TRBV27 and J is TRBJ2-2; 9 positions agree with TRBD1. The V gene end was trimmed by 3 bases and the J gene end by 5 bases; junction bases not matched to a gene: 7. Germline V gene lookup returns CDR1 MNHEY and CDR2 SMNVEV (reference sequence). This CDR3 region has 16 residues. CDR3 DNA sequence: TGTGCCAGCAGTTTCCGGGACAGGGTCTTTACCGGGGAGCTGTTTTTT. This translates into CASSFRDRVFTGELFF.

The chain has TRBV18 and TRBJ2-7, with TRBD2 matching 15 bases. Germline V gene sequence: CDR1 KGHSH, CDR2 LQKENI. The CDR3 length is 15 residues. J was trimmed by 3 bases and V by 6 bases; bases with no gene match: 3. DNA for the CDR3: TGTGCCAGCTCGGTGGGACTAGCGGGGGGCTACGAGCAGTACTTC. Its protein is CASSVGLAGGYEQYF. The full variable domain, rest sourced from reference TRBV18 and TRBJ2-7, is NAGVMQNPRHLVRRRGQEARLRCSPMKGHSHVYWYRQLPEEGLKFMVYLQKENIIDESGMPKERFSAEFPKEGPSILRIQQVVRGDSAAYFCASSVGLAGGYEQYFGPGTRLTVT.

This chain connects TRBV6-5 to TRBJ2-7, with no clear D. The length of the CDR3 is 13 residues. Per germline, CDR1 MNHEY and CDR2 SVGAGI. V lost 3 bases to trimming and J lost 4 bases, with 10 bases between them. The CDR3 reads CASSYRRYYEQYF. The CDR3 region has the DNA TGTGCCAGCAGTTATCGCAGATATTACGAGCAGTACTTC.

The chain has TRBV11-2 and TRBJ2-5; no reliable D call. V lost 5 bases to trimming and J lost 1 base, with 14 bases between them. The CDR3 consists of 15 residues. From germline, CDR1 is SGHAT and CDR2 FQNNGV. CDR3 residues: CASSQVLGTQETQYF. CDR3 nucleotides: TGTGCCAGCAGCCAAGTTTTGGGCACCCAAGAGACCCAGTACTTC. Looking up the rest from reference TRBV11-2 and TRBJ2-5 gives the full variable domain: EAGVAQSPRYKIIEKRQSVAFWCNPISGHATLYWYQQILGQGPKLLIQFQNNGVVDDSQLPKDRFSAERLKGVDSTLKIQPAKLEDSAVYLCASSQVLGTQETQYFGPGTRLLVL.

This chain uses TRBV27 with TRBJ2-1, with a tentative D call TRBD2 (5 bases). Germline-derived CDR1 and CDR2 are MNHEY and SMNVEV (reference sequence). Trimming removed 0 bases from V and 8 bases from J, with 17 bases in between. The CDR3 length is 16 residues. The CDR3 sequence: CASSLSFAVSGYEQFF. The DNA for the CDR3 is TGTGCCAGCAGTTTATCCTTCGCCGTTTCGGGATATGAGCAGTTCTTC.

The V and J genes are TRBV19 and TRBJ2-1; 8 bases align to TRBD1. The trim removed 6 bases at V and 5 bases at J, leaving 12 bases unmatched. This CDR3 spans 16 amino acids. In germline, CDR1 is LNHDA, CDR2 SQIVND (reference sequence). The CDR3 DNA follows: TGTGCCAGTAGCCGTCGACGACAGGGGCCAAACAATGAGCAGTTCTTC. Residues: CASSRRRQGPNNEQFF.

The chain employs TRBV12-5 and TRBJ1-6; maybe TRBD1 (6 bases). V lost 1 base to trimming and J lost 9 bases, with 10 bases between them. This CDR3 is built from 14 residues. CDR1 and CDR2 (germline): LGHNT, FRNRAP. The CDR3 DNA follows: TGTGCTAGTGGTTTGGAAGGGGGGGTTTCACCCCTCCACTTT. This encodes CASGLEGGVSPLHF.

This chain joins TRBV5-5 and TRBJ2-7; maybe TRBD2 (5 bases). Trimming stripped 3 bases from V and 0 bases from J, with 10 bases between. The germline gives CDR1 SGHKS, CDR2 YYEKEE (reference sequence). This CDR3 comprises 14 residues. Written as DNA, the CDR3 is TGTGCCAGCAGCTACCCTGGGAGCTCCTACGAGCAGTACTTC. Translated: CASSYPGSSYEQYF.

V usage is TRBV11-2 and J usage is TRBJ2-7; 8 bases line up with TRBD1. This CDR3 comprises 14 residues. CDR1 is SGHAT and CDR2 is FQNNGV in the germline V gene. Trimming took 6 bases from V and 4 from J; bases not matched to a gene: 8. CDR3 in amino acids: CASSYGQGAYEQYF. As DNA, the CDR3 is TGTGCCAGCAGTTATGGGCAGGGGGCGTACGAGCAGTACTTC.

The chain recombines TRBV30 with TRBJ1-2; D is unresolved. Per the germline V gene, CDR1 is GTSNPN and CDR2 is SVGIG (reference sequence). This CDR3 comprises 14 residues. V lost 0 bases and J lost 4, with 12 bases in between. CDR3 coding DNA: TGTGCCTGGAGTGTACCTTCCCAGTCCTATGGCTACACCTTC. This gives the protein CAWSVPSQSYGYTF. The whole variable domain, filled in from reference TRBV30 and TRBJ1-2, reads SQTIHQWPATLVQPVGSPLSLECTVEGTSNPNLYWYRQAAGRGLQLLFYSVGIGQISSEVPQNLSASRPQDRQFILSSKKLLLSDSGFYLCAWSVPSQSYGYTFGSGTRLTVV.

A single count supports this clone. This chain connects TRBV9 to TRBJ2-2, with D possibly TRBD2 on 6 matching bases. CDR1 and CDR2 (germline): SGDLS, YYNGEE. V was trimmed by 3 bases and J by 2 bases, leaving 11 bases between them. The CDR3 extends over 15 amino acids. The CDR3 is CASSEGRINTGELFF. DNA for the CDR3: TGTGCCAGCAGCGAGGGGAGGATTAACACCGGGGAGCTGTTTTTT.

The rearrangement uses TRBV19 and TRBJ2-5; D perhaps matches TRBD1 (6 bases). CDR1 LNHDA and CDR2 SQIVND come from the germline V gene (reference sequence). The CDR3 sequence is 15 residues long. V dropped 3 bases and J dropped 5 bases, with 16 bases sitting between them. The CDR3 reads CASSILAGDRETQYF. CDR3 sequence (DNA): TGTGCCAGTAGTATTCTTGCAGGGGATAGGGAGACCCAGTACTTC.

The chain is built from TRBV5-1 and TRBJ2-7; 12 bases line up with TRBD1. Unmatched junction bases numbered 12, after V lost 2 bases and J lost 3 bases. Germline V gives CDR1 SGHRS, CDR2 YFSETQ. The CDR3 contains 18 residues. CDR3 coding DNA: TGCGCCAGCAGCTTCAGGGACAGGGGGCCTTACTCCTTCTACGAGCAGTACTTC. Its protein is CASSFRDRGPYSFYEQYF. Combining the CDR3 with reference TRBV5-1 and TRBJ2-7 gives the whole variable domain KAGVTQTPRYLIKTRGQQVTLSCSPISGHRSVSWYQQTPGQGLQFLFEYFSETQRNKGNFPGRFSGRQFSNSRSEMNVSTLELGDSALYLCASSFRDRGPYSFYEQYFGPGTRLTVT.

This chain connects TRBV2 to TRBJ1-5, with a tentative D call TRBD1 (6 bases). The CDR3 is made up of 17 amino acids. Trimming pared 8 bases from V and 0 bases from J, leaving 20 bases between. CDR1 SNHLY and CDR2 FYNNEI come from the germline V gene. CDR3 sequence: CASHKGDRTYSNQPQHF. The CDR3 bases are TGTGCCAGCCATAAGGGGGACCGCACTTATAGCAATCAGCCCCAGCATTTT.

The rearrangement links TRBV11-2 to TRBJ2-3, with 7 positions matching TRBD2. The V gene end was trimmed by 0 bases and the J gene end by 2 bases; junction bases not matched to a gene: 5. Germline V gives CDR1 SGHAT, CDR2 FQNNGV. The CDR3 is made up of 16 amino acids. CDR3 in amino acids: CASSLEAGVNTDTQYF. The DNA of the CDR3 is TGTGCCAGCAGCTTAGAGGCGGGGGTGAACACAGATACGCAGTATTTT.

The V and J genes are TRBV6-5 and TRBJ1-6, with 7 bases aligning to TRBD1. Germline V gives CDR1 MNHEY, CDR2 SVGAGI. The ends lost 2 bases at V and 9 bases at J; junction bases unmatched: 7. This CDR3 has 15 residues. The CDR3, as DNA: TGTGCCAGCAGTTACGCGACAGGGTCGGCTTCACCCCTCCACTTT. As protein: CASSYATGSASPLHF.

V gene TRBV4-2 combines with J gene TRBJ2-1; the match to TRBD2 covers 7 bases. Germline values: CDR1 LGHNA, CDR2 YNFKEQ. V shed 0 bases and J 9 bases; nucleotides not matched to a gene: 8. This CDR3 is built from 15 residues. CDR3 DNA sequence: TGTGCCAGCAGCCAAGAAGGGACTATTAGCGGTGAGCAGTTCTTC. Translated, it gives CASSQEGTISGEQFF.

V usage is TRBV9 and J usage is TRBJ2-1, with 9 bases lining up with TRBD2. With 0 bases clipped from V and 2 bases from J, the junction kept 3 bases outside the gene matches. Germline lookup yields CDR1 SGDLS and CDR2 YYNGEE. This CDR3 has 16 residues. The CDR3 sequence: CASSVEGGGAYNEQFF. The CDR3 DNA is TGTGCCAGCAGCGTAGAGGGCGGGGGGGCCTACAATGAGCAGTTCTTC.

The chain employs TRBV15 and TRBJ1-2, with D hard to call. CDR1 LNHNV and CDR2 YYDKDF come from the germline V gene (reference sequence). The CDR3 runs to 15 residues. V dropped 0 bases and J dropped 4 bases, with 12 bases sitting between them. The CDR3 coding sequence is TGTGCCACCAGCAGAGATCTTGGGGAGACCTATGGCTACACCTTC. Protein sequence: CATSRDLGETYGYTF.

The CDR3 is CASSRWKGERDTEAFF. For the CDR3, the DNA is TGTGCCAGCAGCCGGTGGAAAGGGGAAAGAGACACTGAAGCTTTCTTT. This chain uses TRBV7-9 with TRBJ1-1, with D possibly matching TRBD1 (5 bases). Germline CDR1 and CDR2: SEHNR and FQNEAQ (reference sequence). This CDR3 has 16 residues. V shed 5 bases and J shed 3 bases, with 19 bases lying between them.

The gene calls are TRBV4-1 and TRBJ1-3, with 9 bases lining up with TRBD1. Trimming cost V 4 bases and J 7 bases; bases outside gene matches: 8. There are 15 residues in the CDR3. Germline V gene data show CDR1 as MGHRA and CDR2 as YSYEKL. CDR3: CASSPPGTGLNTIYF. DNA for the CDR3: TGCGCCAGCAGCCCCCCCGGGACAGGGCTGAACACCATATATTTT.

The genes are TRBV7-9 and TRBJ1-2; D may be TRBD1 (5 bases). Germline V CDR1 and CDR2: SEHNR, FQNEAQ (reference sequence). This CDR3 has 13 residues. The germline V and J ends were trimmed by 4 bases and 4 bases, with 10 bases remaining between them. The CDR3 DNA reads TGTGCCAGCAGCTCGGGGGTAGGCTATGGCTACACCTTC. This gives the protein CASSSGVGYGYTF.

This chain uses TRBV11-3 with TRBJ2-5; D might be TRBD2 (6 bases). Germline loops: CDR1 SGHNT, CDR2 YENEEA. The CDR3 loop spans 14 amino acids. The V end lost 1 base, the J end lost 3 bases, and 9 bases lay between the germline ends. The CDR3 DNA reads TGTGCCAGCAGCTTAGGAGGAGGGAAAGAGACCCAGTACTTC. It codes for CASSLGGGKETQYF. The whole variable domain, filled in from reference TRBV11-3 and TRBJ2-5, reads EAGVVQSPRYKIIEKKQPVAFWCNPISGHNTLYWYLQNLGQGPELLIRYENEEAVDDSQLPKDRFSAERLKGVDSTLKIQPAELGDSAVYLCASSLGGGKETQYFGPGTRLLVL.

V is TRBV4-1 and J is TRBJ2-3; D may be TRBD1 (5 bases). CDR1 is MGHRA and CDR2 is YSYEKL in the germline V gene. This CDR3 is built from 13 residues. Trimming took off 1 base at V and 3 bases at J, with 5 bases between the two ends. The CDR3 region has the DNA TGCGCCAGCAGCCAAGGGACAACAGATACGCAGTATTTT. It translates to CASSQGTTDTQYF.